A single TCR beta chain is shown here with its context. V was cut by 3 bases and J by 1 base, with 6 bases left in between. There are 13 residues in the CDR3. CDR1 is MDHEN and CDR2 is SYDVKM in the germline V gene. The sample is drawn from a study of control samples from healthy donors and cancer patients. The method was immunoSEQ multiplex PCR; TCRdb's version includes in-frame clones alone and lacks a portion of them. The sample lists around 85,000 clones, approximately 94% occurring once. The sample comprised blood. The receptor was isolated from a young woman in good health. V is TRBV28 and J is TRBJ2-5; D remains unclear. The CDR3 DNA reads TGTGCCAGCAGTTTGAACCCCCAAGAGACCCAGTACTTC. Its translation: CASSLNPQETQYF. The entire variable domain, with the rest obtained from reference TRBV28 and TRBJ2-5, is as follows: DVKVTQSSRYLVKRTGEKVFLECVQDMDHENMFWYRQDPGLGLRLIYFSYDVKMKEKGDIPEGYSVSREKKERFSLILESASTNQTSMYLCASSLNPQETQYFGPGTRLLVL.